Presented here are 32 T cell receptor beta chains from one specimen sequenced in a study of T cell responses to AZD1222 COVID-19 vaccine. Using immunoSEQ multiplex PCR, the repertoire was profiled, and TCRdb retains in-frame clones only, with some absent. Of about 150,000 clones detected, about 92% appear once; the ten largest clones hold over 8%. Sequenced material: peripheral blood, taken on day 0 of AZD1222 vaccination. The receptors were gathered from an adult in good health.

The chain combines TRBV30 with TRBJ1-3; TRBD1 matches 8 bases. CDR1 and CDR2 (germline): GTSNPN, SVGIG (reference sequence). J lost 0 bases, V lost 6 bases, and 13 bases had no gene match. This CDR3 spans 17 amino acids. This chain's CDR3 is CACSQGALWDSGNTIYF. DNA for the CDR3: TGTGCCTGTTCGCAGGGGGCGTTATGGGACTCTGGAAACACCATATATTTT.

The sample holds one count of this clone. The rearrangement links TRBV7-2 to TRBJ2-2; 8 positions agree with TRBD1. V lost 2 bases, J lost 4 bases, and 6 bases stayed unmatched. Germline V gene data show CDR1 as SGHTA and CDR2 as FQGNSA. CDR3 size: 16 residues. Here the CDR3 DNA reads TGTGCCAGCAGCTTATTCCAGGGGGCGTCCACCGGGGAGCTGTTTTTT. It is translated as CASSLFQGASTGELFF.

This clone showed up just once. The gene calls are TRBV16 and TRBJ1-2, with D unresolved. Between the trimmed V and J ends, which lost 2 bases and 8 bases, there was a span of 9 bases. Germline values: CDR1 KGHSY, CDR2 FQNENV. The length of the CDR3 is 12 residues. This chain's CDR3 is CASSQMSWGYTF. CDR3 nucleotide sequence: TGTGCCAGCAGCCAAATGTCTTGGGGCTACACCTTC.

The chain carries TRBV28 and TRBJ2-4, with 14 bases fitting TRBD2. Germline values: CDR1 MDHEN, CDR2 SYDVKM. This CDR3 spans 16 amino acids. The V and J ends lost 6 bases and 5 bases, in that order; junction bases with no gene match: 6. The CDR3 sequence is CASSHGLAGGENIQYF. The CDR3 DNA reads TGTGCCAGCAGCCACGGACTAGCGGGGGGTGAAAACATTCAGTACTTC.

This chain connects TRBV9 to TRBJ2-3; 13 nucleotides match TRBD2. Germline V lookup: CDR1 SGDLS, CDR2 YYNGEE. The V segment lost 0 bases and the J segment 0 bases; nucleotides outside the gene matches: 7. CDR3 length equals 19 residues. As DNA, the CDR3 is TGTGCCAGCAGCGTAGGAGCCGGGACTAGCGGGGTAAGCACAGATACGCAGTATTTT. This translates into CASSVGAGTSGVSTDTQYF. The full variable domain, with the rest looked up from reference TRBV9 and TRBJ2-3, is DSGVTQTPKHLITATGQRVTLRCSPRSGDLSVYWYQQSLDQGLQFLIQYYNGEERAKGNILERFSAQQFPDLHSELNLSSLELGDSALYFCASSVGAGTSGVSTDTQYFGPGTRLTVL.

The V call is TRBV7-8, the J call TRBJ1-5; TRBD1 might be the D (6 bases). CDR1 and CDR2 (germline): SGHVS, FQNEAQ. V lost 5 bases and J lost 5, with 19 bases in between. The CDR3 is 16 amino acids. The CDR3 loop reads CASSASQGRIHQPQHF. In nucleotides, the CDR3 is TGTGCCAGCAGCGCATCACAGGGACGAATTCATCAGCCCCAGCATTTT.

The rearrangement links TRBV19 to TRBJ2-7; D possibly corresponds to TRBD2 (6 bases). This CDR3 is 14 amino acids long. V dropped 5 bases and J dropped 1 base, with 12 bases sitting between them. Germline V gene lookup returns CDR1 LNHDA and CDR2 SQIVND (reference sequence). In nucleotides, the CDR3 is TGTGCCAGTAGTTATGGGACTGGATCCTACGAGCAGTACTTC. Encoded protein: CASSYGTGSYEQYF.

V usage is TRBV7-6 and J usage is TRBJ1-6, with TRBD1 identical over 7 bases. V was pared by 6 bases and J by 7 bases, with 3 bases of the junction left unmatched. The germline gives CDR1 SGHVS, CDR2 FNYEAQ. The CDR3 is 13 residues long. CDR3 sequence: CASRPGQNSPLHF. For the CDR3, the DNA is TGTGCCAGCAGACCGGGACAGAATTCACCCCTCCACTTT. The whole variable domain, filled in from reference TRBV7-6 and TRBJ1-6, reads GAGVSQSPRYKVTKRGQDVALRCDPISGHVSLYWYRQALGQGPEFLTYFNYEAQQDKSGLPNDRFSAERPEGSISTLTIQRTEQRDSAMYRCASRPGQNSPLHFGNGTRLTVT.

The rearrangement uses TRBV7-9 and TRBJ1-1; unclear D gene. The V end was cut by 5 bases, the J end by 7 bases, with 11 bases between. This CDR3 is 12 amino acids long. In germline, CDR1 is SEHNR, CDR2 FQNEAQ (reference sequence). CDR3 coding DNA: TGTGCCAGCAGCCCACGGAGTATTGAAGCTTTCTTT. Amino acid sequence: CASSPRSIEAFF.

As for this clone: Sequence at one end of the junction differs from germline and may be a read error. The chain has TRBV7-2 and TRBJ1-3; D ambiguous. CDR1 and CDR2 from the germline V gene are SGHTA and FQGNSA. This CDR3 has 16 amino acids. CDR3: CASSLTQHRSGNTIYF. The CDR3 nucleotides read TGTGCCAGCAGCTTAACCCAGCACCGCTCTGGGAACACCATATATTTT.

The chain has TRBV6-5 and TRBJ1-5; D possibly corresponds to TRBD1 (6 bases). CDR3 size: 13 residues. Trimming pared 8 bases from V and 6 bases from J, leaving 14 bases between. CDR1 is MNHEY and CDR2 is SVGAGI in the germline V gene. This chain's CDR3 is CASSQGISQPQHF. Written as DNA, the CDR3 is TGTGCCAGCTCCCAGGGGATTTCTCAGCCCCAGCATTTT.

The chain couples TRBV4-3 to TRBJ2-1; D gene ambiguous. This CDR3 comprises 15 residues. CDR1 is LGHNA, CDR2 YSLEER, per germline. Trimming removed 4 bases at V and 5 bases at J, with 15 bases between. The CDR3: CASSRISPFDNEQFF. The CDR3, as DNA: TGCGCCAGCAGCCGCATTAGCCCTTTTGACAATGAGCAGTTCTTC.

The chain recombines TRBV20-1 with TRBJ1-1; D gene ambiguous. Between the trimmed V and J ends, which lost 3 bases and 3 bases, there was a span of 8 bases. The germline CDR1 and CDR2 sequences are DFQATT and SNEGSKA (reference sequence). This CDR3 contains 12 residues. CDR3 nucleotide sequence: TGCAGTGCTAGTCGGGTTGACACTGAAGCTTTCTTT. Protein sequence: CSASRVDTEAFF.

The genes are TRBV7-3 and TRBJ2-3, with TRBD2 matching over 8 bases. Germline assignment: CDR1 SGHTA and CDR2 FQGTGA. CDR3 length equals 14 residues. V lost 10 bases, J lost 5 bases, and 11 bases stayed unmatched. Here the CDR3 DNA reads TGTGCCACCGGCCCGGGGGGGCCGGGAGATACGCAGTATTTT. Amino acid sequence: CATGPGGPGDTQYF.

This chain uses TRBV6-6 with TRBJ2-5; D call uncertain. CDR1 and CDR2 from the germline V gene are MNHNY and SVGAGI (reference sequence). This CDR3 has 11 residues. With 6 bases removed from V and 5 bases from J, the gap between germline ends came to 7 bases. The CDR3 nucleotides are TGTGCCAGCAGCATATCGGAGACCCAGTACTTC. Amino acid sequence: CASSISETQYF.

The sample holds one count of this clone. The CDR3 is CASSIQGEDIQYF. CDR3 DNA sequence: TGCGCCAGCAGCATACAGGGGGAAGACATTCAGTACTTC. The V and J genes are TRBV5-1 and TRBJ2-4, with 8 bases matching TRBD1. Germline V gives CDR1 SGHRS, CDR2 YFSETQ. Trimming at V came to 4 bases and at J to 8 bases, leaving 5 bases not matched to a gene. The length of the CDR3 is 13 residues. Complete variable domain (other parts from reference TRBV5-1 and TRBJ2-4): KAGVTQTPRYLIKTRGQQVTLSCSPISGHRSVSWYQQTPGQGLQFLFEYFSETQRNKGNFPGRFSGRQFSNSRSEMNVSTLELGDSALYLCASSIQGEDIQYFGAGTRLSVL.

The chain carries TRBV6-2 or TRBV6-3 and TRBJ2-3; 8 positions match TRBD1. The trim removed 6 bases at V and 10 bases at J, leaving 18 bases unmatched. The germline V gene has CDR1 MNHEY and CDR2 SVGEGT. The CDR3 has 16 amino acids. DNA of the CDR3: TGTGCCAGCAGCCGTCGTGGGACAGGAGACCCCAGGGCGCAGTATTTT. This encodes CASSRRGTGDPRAQYF.

V and J are TRBV18 and TRBJ1-2, with D uncertain. Germline CDR1 KGHSH, CDR2 LQKENI. V was pared by 3 bases and J by 0 bases, with 14 bases between. The CDR3 extends over 16 amino acids. CDR3 sequence reads: CASSPYEGSSNYGYTF. As DNA, the CDR3 is TGTGCCAGCTCACCTTATGAGGGATCGTCTAACTATGGCTACACCTTC.

As DNA, the CDR3 is TGTGCCAGCAGCTTAGGCAGGGGCGGAATCAATGAGCAGTTCTTC. Amino acid sequence: CASSLGRGGINEQFF. The rearrangement uses TRBV11-3 and TRBJ2-1; possible D gene TRBD1, 6 bases. CDR1 is SGHNT, CDR2 YENEEA, per germline. This CDR3 has 15 amino acids. V was pared by 1 base and J by 6 bases, with 13 bases between.

The chain is built from TRBV29-1 and TRBJ1-5; the D gene is possibly TRBD1 (5 bases). This CDR3 region has 13 residues. Trimming pared 4 bases from V and 3 bases from J, leaving 10 bases between. Germline V gene data show CDR1 as SQVTM and CDR2 as ANQGSEA. The CDR3, as DNA: TGCAGCGTTGCAGTCAGGGCCAATCAGCCCCAGCATTTT. Translation gives CSVAVRANQPQHF.

Comment on this clone: One end of the junction varies from germline; a read error may be responsible. This rearrangement joins TRBV7-7 to TRBJ2-3; D perhaps matches TRBD2 (6 bases). Germline V gene data show CDR1 as SSHAT and CDR2 as FNYEAQ (reference sequence). The CDR3 loop spans 17 amino acids. The CDR3, as DNA: TGTGCTAGCAGCTTAGGTGTTGGGGGACTGTTCACAGATACGCAGTATTTT. Its translation: CASSLGVGGLFTDTQYF.

This chain joins TRBV2 and TRBJ1-6; TRBD1 matches 7 bases. Unmatched junction bases numbered 5, after V lost 6 bases and J lost 3 bases. The CDR3 is 15 amino acids. The germline gives CDR1 SNHLY, CDR2 FYNNEI. CDR3 loop: CASRRGQLYNSPLHF. As DNA, the CDR3 is TGTGCCAGCAGGAGGGGACAGCTCTATAATTCACCCCTCCACTTT.

J is TRBJ2-5 and V is TRBV5-4; D not certain. Trimming took 0 bases from V and 4 from J, leaving 7 bases between them. Per germline, CDR1 SGHNT and CDR2 YYREEE (reference sequence). The CDR3 is 13 residues long. The CDR3 sequence: CASSLGPLETQYF. CDR3 DNA sequence: TGTGCCAGCAGCTTGGGTCCCCTAGAGACCCAGTACTTC.

The CDR3 DNA is TGTGCCAGCAGCTCCTCTCAGTACAACTATGGCTACACCTTC. Translating it yields CASSSSQYNYGYTF. This chain links TRBV7-8 with TRBJ1-2; D not resolved. Trimming left V 4 bases short and J 2 bases short, with 11 bases between. From germline, CDR1 is SGHVS and CDR2 FQNEAQ. There are 14 residues in the CDR3.

Concerning this clone: This sample also contains other DNA sequences that code for the same CDR3. The rearrangement links TRBV6-5 to TRBJ1-2; D gene ambiguous. CDR1 and CDR2 (germline): MNHEY, SVGAGI. Trimming stripped 3 bases from V and 0 bases from J, with 5 bases between. The CDR3 runs to 13 residues. CDR3 loop: CASSYGANYGYTF. Written as DNA, the CDR3 is TGTGCCAGCAGTTATGGGGCTAACTATGGCTACACCTTC.

This chain uses TRBV21-1 with TRBJ1-1; the table's D call, TRBD1, was not checked against the DNA. TRBV21-1 is deemed a pseudogene. This CDR3 spans 15 amino acids. The CDR3, as DNA: TGTGCCAGCAGCGAAGCAAAGGGGCCTCACACTGAAGCTTTCTTT. Translation: CASSEAKGPHTEAFF.

The chain has TRBV9 and TRBJ2-7, with D uncertain. Trimming took off 2 bases at V and 5 bases at J, with 17 bases between the two ends. Germline CDR1 SGDLS, CDR2 YYNGEE. The CDR3 spans 15 residues. The CDR3 DNA is TGTGCCAGCAGCGTTACTCAACCGACGGATCACGAGCAGTACTTC. Amino acids: CASSVTQPTDHEQYF.

The rearrangement uses TRBV7-9 and TRBJ2-2, with D tentatively TRBD1 (5 bases). V was clipped by 6 bases and J by 6 bases, with 14 bases between them. The CDR3 covers 14 residues. In germline, CDR1 is SEHNR, CDR2 FQNEAQ (reference sequence). The CDR3: CASSYRQSPGELFF. The CDR3 nucleotides read TGTGCCAGCAGTTATCGACAGTCGCCCGGGGAGCTGTTTTTT.

V is TRBV11-3 and J is TRBJ2-7; tentatively, D is TRBD2 (7 bases). The germline V gene has CDR1 SGHNT and CDR2 YENEEA. V gave up 4 bases and J gave up 2 bases, with 12 bases separating them. This CDR3 is built from 14 residues. The CDR3 DNA follows: TGTGCCAGCAGCTGGGGAGGGGGAGCCTACGAGCAGTACTTC. Residues: CASSWGGGAYEQYF. Supplemented by reference TRBV11-3 and TRBJ2-7, the full variable domain reads EAGVVQSPRYKIIEKKQPVAFWCNPISGHNTLYWYLQNLGQGPELLIRYENEEAVDDSQLPKDRFSAERLKGVDSTLKIQPAELGDSAVYLCASSWGGGAYEQYFGPGTRLTVT.

The chain joins TRBV19 to TRBJ1-5, with D hard to call. Germline V gene sequence: CDR1 LNHDA, CDR2 SQIVND (reference sequence). The CDR3 loop spans 13 amino acids. Trimming removed 2 bases at V and 8 bases at J, with 10 bases between. In nucleotides, the CDR3 is TGTGCCAGTAGTATAAGTCGTCCGGAGCCCCAGCATTTT. This codes for CASSISRPEPQHF.

This sequence joins TRBV7-2 and TRBJ2-5, with a tentative D call TRBD2 (5 bases). Trimming stripped 8 bases from V and 1 base from J, with 14 bases between. The CDR3 has 14 residues. Germline CDR1 and CDR2: SGHTA and FQGNSA. The CDR3 DNA is TGTGCCAGCGGTGGCGGCGGGTTCCAAGAGACCCAGTACTTC. It specifies CASGGGGFQETQYF. The full variable domain, in which reference TRBV7-2 and TRBJ2-5 provide the parts outside the CDR3, is GAGVSQSPSNKVTEKGKDVELRCDPISGHTALYWYRQSLGQGLEFLIYFQGNSAPDKSGLPSDRFSAERTGGSVSTLTIQRTQQEDSAVYLCASGGGGFQETQYFGPGTRLLVL.

This chain uses TRBV10-2 with TRBJ1-3; D is undetermined. The V end was cut by 7 bases, the J end by 3 bases, with 16 bases between. CDR1 is WSHSY, CDR2 SAAADI, per germline. The CDR3 has 15 residues. The CDR3 DNA follows: TGCGCCAGCACCCTCGAGGGTCTTGGTGGAAACACCATATATTTT. Protein product: CASTLEGLGGNTIYF.